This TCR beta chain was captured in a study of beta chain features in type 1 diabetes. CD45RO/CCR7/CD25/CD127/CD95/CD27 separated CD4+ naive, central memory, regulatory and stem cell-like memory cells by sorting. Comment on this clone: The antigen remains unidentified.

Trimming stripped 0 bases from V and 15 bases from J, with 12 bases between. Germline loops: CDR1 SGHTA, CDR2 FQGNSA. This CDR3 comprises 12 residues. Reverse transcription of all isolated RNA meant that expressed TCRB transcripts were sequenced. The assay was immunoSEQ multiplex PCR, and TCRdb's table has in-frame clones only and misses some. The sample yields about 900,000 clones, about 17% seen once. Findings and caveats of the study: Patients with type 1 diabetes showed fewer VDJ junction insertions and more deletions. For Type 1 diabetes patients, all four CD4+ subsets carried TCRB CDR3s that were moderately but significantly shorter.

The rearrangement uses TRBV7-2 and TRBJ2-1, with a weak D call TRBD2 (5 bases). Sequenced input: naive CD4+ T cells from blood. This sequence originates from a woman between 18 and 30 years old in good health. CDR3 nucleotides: TGTGCCAGCAGCTTAGCCGGCCTAGCTCCGTTCTTC. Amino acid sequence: CASSLAGLAPFF.